The clone carrying this T cell receptor beta chain was observed a handful of times. Antigen specificity is unknown. All gene names here are mouse names. The sequence runs out 4 residues before the end of the CDR3; the remainder is reconstructed from the germline J gene. Within the sample, other DNA sequences also encode this same CDR3. A panel of CD4, CD8alpha, NKG2D, NKG2ACE and other markers served to sort pooled cutaneous lymph node cells. The sample is drawn from a study of CD8+ T cells in alopecia areata. Study in general: Skin from roughly 6-13-month-old C3H/HeJ graft donors with spontaneous alopecia went to approximately 6-11-week-old female C3H/HeJ mice.

Extraction of RNA preceded its reverse transcription into cDNA, which served as the sequencing template. Sequencing was performed with immunoSEQ multiplex PCR; in TCRdb, only in-frame clones are kept and a portion is missing. This sample comprises 200,000 to 300,000 clones, none seen once only. Overall study findings and caveats: Scalp lesions, especially in alopecia totalis/universalis, had higher clonality than normal scalp.

The CDR3 sequence is 14 residues long. V lost 1 base and J lost 0, with 6 bases in between. The germline V gene encodes CDR1 NNHDY and CDR2 SYVADS. The material sequenced was CD4+ T cells sorted from a lymph node. This receptor was obtained from a C3H/HeJ mouse with alopecia areata. MHC haplotype of the mouse line: H2-k. The V gene is TRBV13-3, the J gene TRBJ2-5, with D possibly being TRBD1 (5 bases). The CDR3 is CASSDRGNQDTQYF. CDR3 DNA, as far as it was read: TGTGCCAGCAGTGATAGGGGTAACCAAGAC.